Described below is a single T cell receptor (beta chain) sequence and its context. The antigen it recognizes is unknown. No base quality values were provided; no much bigger clone lies one nucleotide off. The library was produced with the immunoSEQ multiplex PCR assay. RNA was extracted from all samples and reverse transcribed into cDNA as template for TCR sequencing. First-strand cDNA was synthesized using SuperScript III with a 2:1 mix of oligo-dT and random hexamers. A synthetic immune receptor repertoire was used to assess amplification bias, and residual bias was removed computationally. Concerning the study's data processing: Raw reads were preprocessed for error removal, and CDR3 was defined according to IMGT conventions as running from the conserved cysteine to phenylalanine. Clonality was computed by normalizing Shannon entropy by log2 of the number of productive unique TCRs and subtracting the result from 1. Whether scalp clones were CD4 or CD8 was inferred by matching scalp TCRbeta sequences against CD4 and CD8 repertoires sorted from blood. The table was pulled from immuneACCESS by TCRdb, which kept in-frame rearrangements only. Such tables lose some clones; where checked, under half of the loss comes from unresolved V genes, and the rest has no known cause. Clone size and the V and J calls come from that table; the DNA yielded D and trimming. The sample contains 110,000 or so clones, roughly three fifths of them found a single time. The ten largest make up more than 3% of the sample.

Reading the label with the study, this specimen's time point is: about 25 weeks on oral tofacitinib. According to the study, the label for this sample's treatment or condition signals: oral pan-JAK inhibitor, 5-10 mg twice daily. Lesional scalp punch biopsies and peripheral blood were collected from alopecia areata patients. PBMCs were separated by density centrifugation and stained for CD3, CD4 and CD8, after which CD4+ and CD8+ T cells were sorted on a FACSAria. This record comes from a study of CD8+ T cells in alopecia areata listed by TCRdb under 2018. Regarding the study in general: Treated patients were enrolled in an open-label pilot trial of oral tofacitinib at 5 to 10 mg twice daily for moderate-to-severe alopecia areata. TCRbeta CDR3 regions were amplified by immunoSEQ multiplex PCR with 35 Vbeta forward and 13 Jbeta reverse primers. In humans, TCRbeta sequencing was performed on scalp tissue and on sorted CD4+ and CD8+ peripheral blood T cells from healthy controls and from patients with patchy or totalis/universalis alopecia areata. Tofacitinib was given for 6 to 18 months, followed by 6 months of follow-up off drug to assess delayed response and recurrence. The study used high-throughput TCRbeta sequencing to examine T cell clonal expansion in alopecia areata, in both the C3H/HeJ mouse model and human patients. RNA was obtained with the PAXgene miRNA kit for fixed scalp, the miRNeasy kit for PBMCs, and the RNeasy kit for mouse skin. For the treated patients, the SALT score, which quantifies what percentage of scalp surface area is affected, served as the measure of disease severity. Biopsies were taken from tofacitinib-treated patients at baseline and again at 4 and 24 weeks into treatment, and several of those patients also had a later scalp biopsy. Clonality in the scalp was compared among normal scalp (n=4), patchy alopecia areata scalp (n=8), and alopecia totalis/universalis scalp (n=8).

General findings and caveats noted by the study authors: Tofacitinib significantly decreased scalp clonality and the number of expanded CD8+ clones among the top 100 scalp clones. Unlike mouse skin, where gammadelta T cells dominate, normal human skin contains resident alphabeta T cells that get sequenced too, which complicates analysis of the scalp TCR repertoire. Because the treated cohort was small and had only one nonresponder, larger studies are needed to examine links between baseline CD8+ expansion and response. Lesional scalp, especially in alopecia totalis/universalis, showed higher clonality and more expanded CD8+ clones than normal scalp, suggesting antigenic drive. Many expanded lesional clones were found to persist in scalp and blood during tofacitinib treatment, and relapse after treatment cessation may be partly explained by this persistence. TCR sequences shared between patients were less clear than in mice, possibly partly because of HLA diversity in the patient population.

This clonotype was obtained from a human donor with alopecia areata. Source: CD4+ T cells sorted from blood, taken at week 24, from a patient treated with tofacitinib.

The CDR3 amino acid sequence is: CASSTGGSSYNEQFF. In nucleotide form, the sequence is TGTGCCAGCAGCACCGGGGGTTCCTCCTACAATGAGCAGTTCTTC. The chain uses TRBV11-2 and TRBJ2-1, and the D gene may be TRBD2, 6 bases matching. Inclusive of the bounding cysteine and phenylalanine, the CDR3 is 15 residues long. Only the CDR3 DNA is retained, 45 bases long and in frame from the first base. V gives up 5 bases and J gives up 0 bases, and the segment between their germline ends measures 11 bases. In the germline V gene, CDR1 corresponds to SGHAT and CDR2 to FQNNGV.